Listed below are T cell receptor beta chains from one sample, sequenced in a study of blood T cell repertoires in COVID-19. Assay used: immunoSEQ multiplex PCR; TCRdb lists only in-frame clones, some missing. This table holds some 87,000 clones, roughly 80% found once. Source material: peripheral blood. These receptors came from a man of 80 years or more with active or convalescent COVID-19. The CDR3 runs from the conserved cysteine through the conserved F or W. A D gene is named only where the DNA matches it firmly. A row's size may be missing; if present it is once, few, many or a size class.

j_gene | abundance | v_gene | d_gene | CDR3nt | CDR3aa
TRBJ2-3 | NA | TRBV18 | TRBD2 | TGTGCCAGCTCCAGACTAGCGGGGAGCACAGATACGCAGTATTTT | CASSRLAGSTDTQYF
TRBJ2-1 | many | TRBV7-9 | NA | TGTGCCAGCAGCTTAGGATTTGATGTCGCGTTGAATGAGCAGTTCTTC | CASSLGFDVALNEQFF
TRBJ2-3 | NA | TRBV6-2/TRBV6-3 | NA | TGTGCCAGCAGTTACCCGACAGATACGCAGTATTTT | CASSYPTDTQYF
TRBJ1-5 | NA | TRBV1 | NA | TGCACCAGCAGCCAAAATCGACTAAAGACATCAGGCAATCAGCCCCAGCATTTT | CTSSQNRLKTSGNQPQHF
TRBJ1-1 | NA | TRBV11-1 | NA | TGTGCCAGCAGCTTAGTAGCCACGGCTGAAGCTTTCTTT | CASSLVATAEAFF
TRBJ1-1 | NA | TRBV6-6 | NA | TGTGCCAGCAGTTACTCTTCACAGGAGAACACTGAAGCTTTCTTT | CASSYSSQENTEAFF
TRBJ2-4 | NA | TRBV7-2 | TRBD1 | TGTGCCAGCAGCCCCCAGGTCCGGGACAGACAAAACATTCAGTACTTC | CASSPQVRDRQNIQYF
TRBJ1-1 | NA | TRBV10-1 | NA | TGCGCCAGCAGTGACGGACGGACTCAGAACACTGAAGCTTTCTTT | CASSDGRTQNTEAFF
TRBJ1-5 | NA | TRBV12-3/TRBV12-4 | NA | TGTGCCAGCAGTTTACTGCGAGATCAGCCCCAGCATTTT | CASSLLRDQPQHF
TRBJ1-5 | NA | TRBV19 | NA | TGTGCCAGTAGGGGGCCTGCGCCCAATCAGCCCCAGCATTTT | CASRGPAPNQPQHF
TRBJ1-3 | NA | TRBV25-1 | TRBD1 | TGTGCCAGCAGTGAGGCGCAGGGGGCTCGAAACACCATATATTTT | CASSEAQGARNTIYF
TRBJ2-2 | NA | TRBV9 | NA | TGTGCCAGCAGCCCCGGGGGTACCGGGGAGCTGTTTTTT | CASSPGGTGELFF
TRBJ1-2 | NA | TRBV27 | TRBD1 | TGTGCCAGCAGTCCACAACAGGGGGCCCCTTATGGCTACACCTTC | CASSPQQGAPYGYTF
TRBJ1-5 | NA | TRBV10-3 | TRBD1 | TGTGCCATCAGCCAGACAGGGCGCGATCAGCCCCAGCATTTT | CAISQTGRDQPQHF
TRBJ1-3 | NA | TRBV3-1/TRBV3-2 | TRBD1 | TGTGCCAGCAGCCAAGTAAATATAGGGGGCGGCTGGATGTCCTCTGGAAACACCATATATTTT | CASSQVNIGGGWMSSGNTIYF
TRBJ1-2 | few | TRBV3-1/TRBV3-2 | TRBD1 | TGTGCCAGCAGCCTACAGGGGGGCAACGGCTACACCTTC | CASSLQGGNGYTF
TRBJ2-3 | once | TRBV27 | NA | TGTGCCAGCTGCGTTTTAACCAGGGTCACAGATACGCAGTATTTT | CASCVLTRVTDTQYF
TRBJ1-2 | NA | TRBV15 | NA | TGTGCCACCAGGGGTTCCGGGTCTAACTATGGCTACACCTTC | CATRGSGSNYGYTF
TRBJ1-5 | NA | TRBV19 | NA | TGTGCCAGTACAGGGGCCTATAGCAATCAGCCCCAGCATTTT | CASTGAYSNQPQHF